This TCR beta chain was sequenced in a study of spatial heterogeneity in lung cancer. Study-wide results and caveats: More often at tumor resection than at routine follow-up, ubiquitous expanded tumor TCRs were detected in the blood.

Unique molecular identifiers tagged every individual TCR cDNA molecule. In TCRdb, the 5' RACE reads were re-called with MiXCR into one record per CDR3 protein. The sample lists tens of thousands of distinct CDR3 sequences, roughly 15% occurring once. This clonotype showed up just a few times. What it binds is not known. The CDR3 runs 12 residues. V was shortened by 4 bases and J by 4 bases, with 7 bases between the two germline ends. Germline V gene lookup returns CDR1 WSHSY and CDR2 SAAADI. Noted time point: sample taken at primary tumor resection. Donors were over 70 untreated early-stage non-small cell lung cancer patients. The input material, whole RNA from tumor, nontumor lung or frozen PBMC, was sequenced unsorted.

The sequence was collected from a male donor with early-stage non-small cell lung cancer. The sample was PBMCs, taken at surgery. The chain recombines TRBV10-2 with TRBJ2-5; D call uncertain. CDR3 in amino acids: CASSAVRETQYF. CDR3 nucleotide sequence: TGCGCCAGCAGTGCGGTGCGAGAGACCCAGTACTTC.